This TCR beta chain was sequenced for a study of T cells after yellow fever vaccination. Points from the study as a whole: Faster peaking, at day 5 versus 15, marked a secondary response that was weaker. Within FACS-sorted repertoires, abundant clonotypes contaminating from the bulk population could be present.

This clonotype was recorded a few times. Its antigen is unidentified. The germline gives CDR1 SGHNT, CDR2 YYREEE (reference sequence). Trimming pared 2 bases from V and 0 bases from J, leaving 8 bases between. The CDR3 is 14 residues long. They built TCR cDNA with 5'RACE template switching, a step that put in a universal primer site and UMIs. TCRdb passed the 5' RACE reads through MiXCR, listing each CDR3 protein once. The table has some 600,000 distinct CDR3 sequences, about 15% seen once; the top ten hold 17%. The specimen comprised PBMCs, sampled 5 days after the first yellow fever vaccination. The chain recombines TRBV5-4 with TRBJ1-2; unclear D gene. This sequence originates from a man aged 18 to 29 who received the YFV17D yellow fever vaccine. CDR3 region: CASSFDGPNYGYTF. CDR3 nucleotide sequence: TGTGCCAGCAGCTTCGACGGACCTAACTATGGCTACACCTTC.